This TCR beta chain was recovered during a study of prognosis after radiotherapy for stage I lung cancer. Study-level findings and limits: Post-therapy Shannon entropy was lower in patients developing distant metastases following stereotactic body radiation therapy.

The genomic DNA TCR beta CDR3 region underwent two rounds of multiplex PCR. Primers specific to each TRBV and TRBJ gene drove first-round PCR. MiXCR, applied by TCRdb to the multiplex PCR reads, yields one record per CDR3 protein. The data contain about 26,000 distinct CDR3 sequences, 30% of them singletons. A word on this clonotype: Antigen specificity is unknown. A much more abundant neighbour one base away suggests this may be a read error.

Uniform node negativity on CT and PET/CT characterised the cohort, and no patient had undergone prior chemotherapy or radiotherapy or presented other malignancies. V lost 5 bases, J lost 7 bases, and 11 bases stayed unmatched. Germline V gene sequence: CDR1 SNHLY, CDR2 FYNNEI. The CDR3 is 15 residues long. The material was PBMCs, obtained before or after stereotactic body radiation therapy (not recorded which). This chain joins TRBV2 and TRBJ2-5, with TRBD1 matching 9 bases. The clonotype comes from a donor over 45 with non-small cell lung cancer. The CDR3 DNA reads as TGTGCCAGCAGTCAAACCGGGACAGGGTCCGGGACCCAGTACTTC. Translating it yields CASSQTGTGSGTQYF.